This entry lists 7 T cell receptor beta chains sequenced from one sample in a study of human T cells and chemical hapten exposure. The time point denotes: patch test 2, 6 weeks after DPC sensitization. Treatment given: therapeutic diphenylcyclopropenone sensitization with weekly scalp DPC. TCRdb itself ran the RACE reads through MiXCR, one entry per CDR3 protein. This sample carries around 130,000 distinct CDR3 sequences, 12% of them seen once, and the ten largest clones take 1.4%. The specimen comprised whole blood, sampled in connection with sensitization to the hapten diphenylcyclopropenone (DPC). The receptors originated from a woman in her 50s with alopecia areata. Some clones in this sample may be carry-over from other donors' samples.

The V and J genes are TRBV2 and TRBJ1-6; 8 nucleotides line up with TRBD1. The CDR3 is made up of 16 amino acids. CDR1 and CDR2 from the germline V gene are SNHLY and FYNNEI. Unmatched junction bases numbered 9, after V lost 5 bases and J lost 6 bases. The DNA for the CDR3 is TGTGCCAGCAGTCAAGAACCGGGACAGGCTAATTCACCCCTCCACTTT. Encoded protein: CASSQEPGQANSPLHF.

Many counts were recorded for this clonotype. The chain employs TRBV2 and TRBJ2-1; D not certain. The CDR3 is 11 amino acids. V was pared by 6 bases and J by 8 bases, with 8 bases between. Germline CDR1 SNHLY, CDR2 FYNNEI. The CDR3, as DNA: TGTGCCAGCAGCCTAGAGGATGAGCAGTTCTTC. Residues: CASSLEDEQFF. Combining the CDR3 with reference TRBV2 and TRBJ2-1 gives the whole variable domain EPEVTQTPSHQVTQMGQEVILRCVPISNHLYFYWYRQILGQKVEFLVSFYNNEISEKSEIFDDQFSVERPDGSNFTLKIRSTKLEDSAMYFCASSLEDEQFFGPGTRLTVL.

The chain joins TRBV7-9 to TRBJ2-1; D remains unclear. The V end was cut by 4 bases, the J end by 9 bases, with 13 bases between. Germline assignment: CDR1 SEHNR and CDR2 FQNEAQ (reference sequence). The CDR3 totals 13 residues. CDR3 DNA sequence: TGTGCCAGCAGCTCGACGGCGCTTCTTGAGCAGTTCTTC. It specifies CASSSTALLEQFF. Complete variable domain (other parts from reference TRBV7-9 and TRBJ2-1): DTGVSQNPRHKITKRGQNVTFRCDPISEHNRLYWYRQTLGQGPEFLTYFQNEAQLEKSRLLSDRFSAERPKGSFSTLEIQRTEQGDSAMYLCASSSTALLEQFFGPGTRLTVL.

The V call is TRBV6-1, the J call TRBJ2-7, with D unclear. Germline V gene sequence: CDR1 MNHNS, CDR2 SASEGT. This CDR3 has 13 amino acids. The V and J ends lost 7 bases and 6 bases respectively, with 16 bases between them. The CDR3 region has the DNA TGTGCCAGCACCCTGAATCGAATGGGCGAGCAGTACTTC. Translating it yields CASTLNRMGEQYF.

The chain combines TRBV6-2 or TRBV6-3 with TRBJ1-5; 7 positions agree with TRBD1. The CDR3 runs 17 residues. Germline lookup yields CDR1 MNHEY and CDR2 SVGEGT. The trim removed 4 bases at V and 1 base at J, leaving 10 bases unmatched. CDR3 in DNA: TGTGCCAGCAGTTCCTACCGGGACAGTCGGAGCAATCAGCCCCAGCATTTT. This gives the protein CASSSYRDSRSNQPQHF.

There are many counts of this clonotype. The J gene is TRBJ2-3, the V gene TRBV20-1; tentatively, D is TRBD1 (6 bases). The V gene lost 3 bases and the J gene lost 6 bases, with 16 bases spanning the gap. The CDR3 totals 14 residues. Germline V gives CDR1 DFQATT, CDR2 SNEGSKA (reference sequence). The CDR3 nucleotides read TGCAGTGCTAGGCAACAGGGTGGTTCCGATACGCAGTATTTT. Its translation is CSARQQGGSDTQYF.

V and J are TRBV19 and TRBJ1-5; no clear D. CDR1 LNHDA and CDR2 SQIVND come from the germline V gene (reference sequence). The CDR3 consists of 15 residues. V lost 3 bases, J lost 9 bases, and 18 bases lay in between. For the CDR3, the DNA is TGTGCCAGTAGTATGTCACCGACTGCGGGTTGGCCCCAGCATTTT. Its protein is CASSMSPTAGWPQHF.